A single sample gave rise to the 18 T cell receptor beta chains below, sequenced in a study of technical replicates of blood from a handful of donors (dated by TCRdb to 2017 to 2019). Library prep was done by the immunoSEQ multiplex PCR assay. Entries here come from immuneACCESS through TCRdb and include only in-frame sequences with V and J called. Some clones fail to appear in such tables; in the studies checked, an unresolved V gene covers under half of the shortfall, and the cause of the remainder is unknown. Counted in this sample were around 50,000 clones; roughly 95% of them appeared once. The ten top clones hold 0.39% of the sample. The source material was T cells isolated from PBMCs. All receptors come from a human donor in good health.

The rearrangement joins TRBV27 to TRBJ2-1, with TRBD2 identical over 11 bases. V was clipped by 7 bases and J by 9 bases; unmatched bases: 5. Germline-derived CDR1 and CDR2 are MNHEY and SMNVEV (reference sequence). The CDR3 sequence is 13 residues long. The CDR3 reads CASNRSGRGEQFF. The CDR3 bases are TGTGCCAGCAACCGTAGCGGGAGGGGTGAGCAGTTCTTC.

This clone was seen once. The rearrangement links TRBV14 to TRBJ2-7; TRBD1 matches at 12 bases. The CDR3 runs to 15 residues. Per germline, CDR1 SGHDN and CDR2 FVKESK. J gave up 4 bases and V 3 bases, and 4 bases lay outside the gene matches. CDR3 sequence: CASSQGTGGIYEQYF. The DNA of the CDR3 is TGTGCCAGCAGCCAGGGGACAGGGGGCATTTACGAGCAGTACTTC. The variable domain in full, completed from reference TRBV14 and TRBJ2-7, reads EAGVTQFPSHSVIEKGQTVTLRCDPISGHDNLYWYRRVMGKEIKFLLHFVKESKQDESGMPNNRFLAERTGGTYSTLKVQPAELEDSGVYFCASSQGTGGIYEQYFGPGTRLTVT.

V usage is TRBV6-1 and J usage is TRBJ1-4; D perhaps matches TRBD1 (6 bases). V shed 2 bases and J shed 5 bases, with 12 bases lying between them. Germline-derived CDR1 and CDR2 are MNHNS and SASEGT. The CDR3 extends over 15 amino acids. The CDR3 DNA sequence: TGTGCCAGCAGTGAAAACCGGGGGGCAAATGAAAAACTGTTTTTT. Translating it yields CASSENRGANEKLFF.

The CDR3 nucleotides are TGTGCCAGCAGCTTGGAGCTAGGGAACACTGAAGCTTTCTTT. Translating it yields CASSLELGNTEAFF. V and J are TRBV5-4 and TRBJ1-1; D unresolved. This CDR3 contains 14 residues. V was pared by 0 bases and J by 1 base, with 7 bases between. Per germline, CDR1 SGHNT and CDR2 YYREEE (reference sequence).

This clone has just one count. The gene calls are TRBV7-3 and TRBJ2-1; D might be TRBD2 (6 bases). The V gene lost 2 bases and the J gene lost 8 bases, with 10 bases spanning the gap. This CDR3 contains 13 residues. Germline values: CDR1 SGHTA, CDR2 FQGTGA. The CDR3: CASSLGPSDEQFF. As DNA, the CDR3 is TGTGCCAGCAGCTTAGGCCCTAGCGATGAGCAGTTCTTC.

The rearrangement links TRBV30 to TRBJ2-7, with TRBD1 matching 7 bases. The ends lost 3 bases at V and 6 bases at J; junction bases unmatched: 11. CDR1 is GTSNPN and CDR2 is SVGIG in the germline V gene (reference sequence). CDR3 size: 14 residues. The CDR3 DNA sequence: TGTGCCTGGAGCGTCGGTCCACAGGGGACCGAGCAGTACTTC. Amino acid sequence: CAWSVGPQGTEQYF.

The gene calls are TRBV7-9 and TRBJ2-7, with 8 nucleotides matching TRBD2. The J segment lost 7 bases and the V segment lost 5 bases, leaving 10 bases of the junction unmatched. Germline V lookup: CDR1 SEHNR, CDR2 FQNEAQ (reference sequence). The CDR3 extends over 14 amino acids. This chain's CDR3 is CASSPLAGLGEQYF. CDR3 nucleotide sequence: TGTGCCAGCAGCCCTTTAGCGGGACTGGGGGAGCAGTACTTC. Combining the CDR3 with reference TRBV7-9 and TRBJ2-7 gives the whole variable domain DTGVSQNPRHKITKRGQNVTFRCDPISEHNRLYWYRQTLGQGPEFLTYFQNEAQLEKSRLLSDRFSAERPKGSFSTLEIQRTEQGDSAMYLCASSPLAGLGEQYFGPGTRLTVT.

J is TRBJ2-7 and V is TRBV6-5, with 9 positions matching TRBD1. V trimming: 5 bases; J trimming: 3 bases; junction bases outside the gene matches: 2. There are 13 residues in the CDR3. The germline gives CDR1 MNHEY, CDR2 SVGAGI. CDR3 residues: CASSRDRVYEQYF. CDR3 nucleotide sequence: TGTGCCAGCAGTCGGGACAGGGTCTACGAGCAGTACTTC.

The CDR3 coding sequence is TGTGCCAGCAGTGAATGGGGCGACGAGCAGTACTTC. Translated: CASSEWGDEQYF. The genes are TRBV6-1 and TRBJ2-7; D might be TRBD1 (5 bases). This CDR3 is built from 12 residues. V was shortened by 2 bases and J by 5 bases, with 7 bases between the two germline ends. Germline values: CDR1 MNHNS, CDR2 SASEGT.

The rearrangement uses TRBV23-1 and TRBJ1-1, with D possibly TRBD1 on 5 matching bases. TRBV23-1 is an ORF; its function is uncertain. The ends were cut back, 4 bases at V and 1 base at J, with 10 bases in the middle. This CDR3 has 14 amino acids. The CDR3 sequence: CASSRDSQNTEAFF. Here the CDR3 DNA reads TGCGCCAGCAGTCGAGACAGCCAGAACACTGAAGCTTTCTTT.

V is TRBV28 and J is TRBJ1-1; D is ambiguous. CDR3 length equals 14 residues. The V end lost 8 bases, the J end lost 0 bases, and 13 bases lay between the germline ends. Germline lookup yields CDR1 MDHEN and CDR2 SYDVKM. DNA for the CDR3: TGTGCCAGCCGGCCAGCACTAATGAACACTGAAGCTTTCTTT. Amino acids: CASRPALMNTEAFF.

The chain has TRBV28 and TRBJ2-7; 10 bases agree with TRBD1. CDR3 length equals 15 residues. J was trimmed by 3 bases and V by 6 bases; bases with no gene match: 8. Germline loops: CDR1 MDHEN, CDR2 SYDVKM. CDR3 DNA sequence: TGTGCCAGCAGCCCCGGGACAGGGGCCTACTACGAGCAGTACTTC. It specifies CASSPGTGAYYEQYF.

This clone was detected once. The J gene is TRBJ2-7, the V gene TRBV5-4; 11 nucleotides match TRBD1. The junction had 6 bases not matched to a gene; V was cut back by 4 bases and J by 3 bases. The CDR3 has 15 residues. Germline CDR1 SGHNT, CDR2 YYREEE (reference sequence). The CDR3 DNA reads TGTGCCAGCAGCCCATCCGGGACAGGGGGCTACGAGCAGTACTTC. Protein sequence: CASSPSGTGGYEQYF.

The chain joins TRBV25-1 to TRBJ1-2; 7 bases align to TRBD1. CDR3 size: 14 residues. The V segment lost 6 bases and the J segment 4 bases; nucleotides outside the gene matches: 8. CDR1 MGHDK and CDR2 SYGVNS come from the germline V gene. Here the CDR3 reads CASSRGVGTYGYTF. Here the CDR3 DNA reads TGTGCCAGCAGCAGGGGGGTGGGGACCTATGGCTACACCTTC.

This rearrangement joins TRBV6-1 to TRBJ2-7; weak D call: TRBD1 (5 bases). V shed 6 bases and J shed 5 bases, with 11 bases lying between them. Germline V lookup: CDR1 MNHNS, CDR2 SASEGT. The CDR3 has 12 amino acids. The CDR3 loop is CASRIRQNEQYF. CDR3 sequence (DNA): TGTGCCAGCAGAATCCGACAGAACGAGCAGTACTTC.

The V and J genes are TRBV19 and TRBJ1-5; TRBD1 matches 10 bases. CDR1 LNHDA and CDR2 SQIVND come from the germline V gene (reference sequence). The CDR3 has 16 amino acids. With 7 bases clipped from V and 1 base from J, the junction kept 7 bases outside the gene matches. DNA for the CDR3: TGTGCCAGTACCCCATGGGACAGGGGCAGCAATCAGCCCCAGCATTTT. Its translation: CASTPWDRGSNQPQHF.

This rearrangement joins TRBV4-2 to TRBJ2-7; D not certain. V lost 2 bases, J lost 1 base, and 12 bases lay in between. This CDR3 contains 15 residues. Germline loops: CDR1 LGHNA, CDR2 YNFKEQ. The CDR3 sequence: CASSQNYRRSYEQYF. The CDR3, as DNA: TGTGCCAGCAGCCAAAACTACCGGAGATCCTACGAGCAGTACTTC.

As concerns this clone: A junction boundary mismatches the germline segment, possibly from a read error. The J gene is TRBJ1-2, the V gene TRBV7-7; unclear D gene. Germline V CDR1 and CDR2: SSHAT, FNYEAQ (reference sequence). The CDR3 contains 12 residues. The chain's CDR3 is CASSSRWYGYTF. CDR3 coding DNA: TGTGCTAGCAGCTCCCGGTGGTATGGCTACACCTTC. Full variable domain (remainder filled in from reference TRBV7-7 and TRBJ1-2): GAGVSQSPRYKVTKRGQDVTLRCDPISSHATLYWYQQALGQGPEFLTYFNYEAQPDKSGLPSDRFSAERPEGSISTLTIQRTEQRDSAMYRCASSSRWYGYTFGSGTRLTVV.